Listed below are T cell receptor beta chains from one sample, sequenced in a study of technical replicates of blood from several donors. Sequencing was performed with immunoSEQ multiplex PCR; in TCRdb, only in-frame clones are kept and a portion is missing. The profile shows 95,000 or so clones, 85% to 95% of them singletons. Sequencing was performed on T cells isolated from PBMCs. The source is a human donor in good health. CDR3s include the opening cysteine and the closing phenylalanine or tryptophan. The order of the fields is J gene, V gene, clone size, D gene, CDR3 protein, CDR3 DNA. D genes are given only for firm matches. Clone sizes are given selectively: once, few, many, or a class where the clone is expanded.

J: TRBJ2-7
V: TRBV14
size: .
D: TRBD1
CDR3: CASSPGTGGEQYF
DNA: TGTGCCAGCAGCCCGGGGACAGGGGGCGAGCAGTACTTC

J: TRBJ2-5
V: TRBV2
size: .
D: TRBD1
CDR3: CASTWDRGAETQYF
DNA: TGTGCCAGCACCTGGGACAGGGGGGCGGAGACCCAGTACTTC

J: TRBJ1-5
V: TRBV19
size: .
D: .
CDR3: CASSITTGNQPQHF
DNA: TGTGCCAGTAGTATAACTACAGGGAATCAGCCCCAGCATTTT

J: TRBJ2-1
V: TRBV4-1
size: .
D: TRBD2
CDR3: CASSQVGKSGAYQFF
DNA: TGCGCCAGCAGCCAAGTCGGGAAAAGCGGGGCCTATCAGTTCTTC

J: TRBJ2-1
V: TRBV27
size: .
D: .
CDR3: CASSLRAKFDEQFF
DNA: TGTGCCAGCAGTTTACGCGCCAAGTTCGATGAGCAGTTCTTC

J: TRBJ1-1
V: TRBV9
size: once
D: .
CDR3: CASSVGVVLGEDTEAFF
DNA: TGTGCCAGCAGCGTAGGGGTGGTATTGGGGGAGGACACTGAAGCTTTCTTT

J: TRBJ1-4
V: TRBV6-1
size: .
D: .
CDR3: CASSDYTIEKLFF
DNA: TGTGCCAGCAGTGATTATACAATTGAAAAACTGTTTTTT

J: TRBJ1-1
V: TRBV7-9
size: .
D: .
CDR3: CASSLGGAGGTEAFF
DNA: TGTGCCAGCAGCTTAGGGGGGGCGGGAGGCACTGAAGCTTTCTTT

J: TRBJ1-1
V: TRBV7-6
size: .
D: .
CDR3: CASSFGDGIRAVEAFF
DNA: TGTGCCAGCAGCTTCGGCGACGGGATTAGGGCGGTTGAAGCTTTCTTT

J: TRBJ1-1
V: TRBV10-2
size: .
D: .
CDR3: CASSEGANTEAFF
DNA: TGCGCCAGCAGTGAGGGGGCGAACACTGAAGCTTTCTTT

J: TRBJ1-4
V: TRBV5-1
size: .
D: TRBD1
CDR3: CASSASGQGGEKLFF
DNA: TGCGCCAGCAGCGCGTCGGGACAGGGTGGAGAAAAACTGTTTTTT

J: TRBJ2-7
V: TRBV15
size: .
D: TRBD2
CDR3: CATSAGGPQIEQYF
DNA: TGTGCCACCAGCGCGGGAGGGCCACAAATCGAGCAGTACTTC

J: TRBJ1-1
V: TRBV28
size: .
D: .
CDR3: CASSPRRELTEAFF
DNA: TGTGCCAGCAGTCCCCGGAGGGAGTTGACTGAAGCTTTCTTT

J: TRBJ1-1
V: TRBV28
size: .
D: .
CDR3: CASSLRGRRAFF
DNA: TGTGCCAGCAGTTTAAGAGGGAGAAGGGCTTTCTTT

J: TRBJ2-7
V: TRBV20-1
size: .
D: TRBD1
CDR3: CSARDSYEQYF
DNA: TGCAGTGCGAGGGACAGCTACGAGCAGTACTTC

J: TRBJ2-7
V: TRBV6-5
size: .
D: TRBD1
CDR3: CASSMTGAYEQYF
DNA: TGTGCCAGCAGTATGACAGGGGCCTACGAGCAGTACTTC

J: TRBJ2-7
V: TRBV11-3
size: .
D: TRBD2
CDR3: CASSLVLAGPYEQYF
DNA: TGTGCCAGCAGCTTAGTTCTAGCGGGGCCATACGAGCAGTACTTC

J: TRBJ1-1
V: TRBV25-1
size: few
D: .
CDR3: CASSEQGPTEAFF
DNA: TGTGCCAGCAGTGAACAGGGTCCCACTGAAGCTTTCTTT

J: TRBJ2-7
V: TRBV7-2
size: .
D: TRBD1
CDR3: CASSFKTNRGQVYEQYF
DNA: TGTGCCAGCAGCTTCAAAACAAACAGGGGGCAAGTCTACGAGCAGTACTTC

J: TRBJ1-2
V: TRBV4-2
size: many
D: .
CDR3: CASSLDTRNYGYTF
DNA: TGTGCCAGCAGCCTTGACACGAGAAACTATGGCTACACCTTC

J: TRBJ2-1
V: TRBV11-2
size: .
D: TRBD2
CDR3: CASSLDSGAYNEQFF
DNA: TGTGCCAGCAGCTTAGATAGCGGGGCATACAATGAGCAGTTCTTC

J: TRBJ1-1
V: TRBV6-1
size: .
D: TRBD1
CDR3: CASSEDREVVAEAFF
DNA: TGTGCCAGCAGTGAGGACAGGGAGGTTGTCGCTGAAGCTTTCTTT

J: TRBJ2-1
V: TRBV30
size: once
D: TRBD2
CDR3: CAWNLRSSGTYEQFF
DNA: TGTGCCTGGAACCTCAGGAGTAGCGGGACCTATGAGCAGTTCTTC

J: TRBJ2-2
V: TRBV7-7
size: once
D: .
CDR3: CASSSGDGELFF
DNA: TGTGCTAGCAGCTCAGGGGACGGGGAGCTGTTTTTT

J: TRBJ1-5
V: TRBV28
size: few
D: .
CDR3: CASSFIDQPQHF
DNA: TGTGCCAGCAGTTTTATCGATCAGCCCCAGCATTTT

J: TRBJ2-2
V: TRBV6-5
size: .
D: .
CDR3: CASSYSAEDGELFF
DNA: TGTGCCAGCAGTTACTCGGCAGAGGACGGGGAGCTGTTTTTT

J: TRBJ2-7
V: TRBV29-1
size: .
D: TRBD2
CDR3: CSVGGGNGEQYF
DNA: TGCAGCGTTGGCGGGGGGAACGGCGAGCAGTACTTC

J: TRBJ1-4
V: TRBV19
size: .
D: .
CDR3: CASSKSWTAREKLFF
DNA: TGTGCCAGTAGTAAATCTTGGACAGCTAGAGAAAAACTGTTTTTT

J: TRBJ1-1
V: TRBV30
size: .
D: .
CDR3: CAWSVAATTEAFF
DNA: TGTGCCTGGAGTGTCGCGGCAACCACTGAAGCTTTCTTT

J: TRBJ2-1
V: TRBV6-5
size: .
D: .
CDR3: CASSGRRGSNEQFF
DNA: TGTGCCAGCAGTGGCCGACGGGGGTCCAATGAGCAGTTCTTC

J: TRBJ2-2
V: TRBV13
size: .
D: .
CDR3: CASSLGPMEGRPGELFF
DNA: TGTGCCAGCAGCTTAGGCCCCATGGAGGGCCGTCCCGGGGAGCTGTTTTTT

J: TRBJ1-1
V: TRBV6-5
size: .
D: .
CDR3: CASSYSSVETEAFF
DNA: TGTGCCAGCAGTTACTCGTCGGTTGAGACTGAAGCTTTCTTT

J: TRBJ1-2
V: TRBV4-3
size: .
D: .
CDR3: CASSQDGWQGNYGYTF
DNA: TGCGCCAGCAGCCAAGATGGGTGGCAGGGAAACTATGGCTACACCTTC

J: TRBJ2-4
V: TRBV7-9
size: .
D: .
CDR3: CASSSTRAKNIQYF
DNA: TGTGCCAGCAGCTCGACAAGGGCCAAAAACATTCAGTACTTC

J: TRBJ2-1
V: TRBV6-5
size: once
D: .
CDR3: CASSYSQTIEQFF
DNA: TGTGCCAGCAGTTACAGTCAGACTATAGAACAGTTCTTC

J: TRBJ2-5
V: TRBV19
size: once
D: TRBD2
CDR3: CASSPGLAELTETQYF
DNA: TGTGCCAGTAGCCCTGGACTAGCGGAACTAACCGAGACCCAGTACTTC

J: TRBJ2-2
V: TRBV7-3
size: .
D: .
CDR3: CASSRLQGAGELFF
DNA: TGTGCCAGCAGCCGTTTACAGGGAGCCGGGGAGCTGTTTTTT

J: TRBJ2-3
V: TRBV30
size: .
D: .
CDR3: CAWSVPITDTQYF
DNA: TGTGCCTGGAGTGTACCTATCACAGATACGCAGTATTTT

J: TRBJ1-5
V: TRBV11-2
size: .
D: .
CDR3: CASSLVVQGRQPQHF
DNA: TGTGCCAGCAGCTTAGTGGTGCAGGGAAGACAGCCCCAGCATTTT

J: TRBJ2-7
V: TRBV11-2
size: once
D: TRBD1
CDR3: CASSPRTGEVPYEQYF
DNA: TGTGCCAGCAGCCCGCGGACAGGGGAAGTTCCCTACGAGCAGTACTTC